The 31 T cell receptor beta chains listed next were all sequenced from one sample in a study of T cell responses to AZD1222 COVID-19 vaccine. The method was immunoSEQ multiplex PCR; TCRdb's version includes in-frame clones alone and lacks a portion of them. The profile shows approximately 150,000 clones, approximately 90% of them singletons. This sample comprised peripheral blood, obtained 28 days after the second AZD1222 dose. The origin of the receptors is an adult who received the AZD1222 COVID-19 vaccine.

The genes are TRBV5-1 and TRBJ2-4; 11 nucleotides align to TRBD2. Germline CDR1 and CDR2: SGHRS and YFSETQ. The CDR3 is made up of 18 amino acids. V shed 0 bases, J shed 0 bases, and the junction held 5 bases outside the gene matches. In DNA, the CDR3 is TGCGCCAGCAGCTTGGGGACTAGCGGGTTCCTAGCCAAAAACATTCAGTACTTC. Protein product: CASSLGTSGFLAKNIQYF.

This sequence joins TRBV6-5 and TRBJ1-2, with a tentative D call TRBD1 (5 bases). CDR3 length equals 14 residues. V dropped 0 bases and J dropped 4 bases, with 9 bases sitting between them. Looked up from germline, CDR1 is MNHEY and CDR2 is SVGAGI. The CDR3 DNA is TGTGCCAGCAGTTACTCTACAGGATTCTATGGCTACACCTTC. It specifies CASSYSTGFYGYTF.

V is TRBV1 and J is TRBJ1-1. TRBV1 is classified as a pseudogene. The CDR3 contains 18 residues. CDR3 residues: CTSSQRPRTAFLNTEAFF. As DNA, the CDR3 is TGCACCAGCAGCCAGCGGCCCAGGACGGCATTCCTGAACACTGAAGCTTTCTTT.

CDR3 nucleotide sequence: TGTGCCAGCAGTATGAGCGGGGGAAGCTCCTACGAGCAGTACTTC. Translating gives CASSMSGGSSYEQYF. The chain links TRBV6-5 to TRBJ2-7; 8 positions agree with TRBD2. CDR1 MNHEY and CDR2 SVGAGI come from the germline V gene. J lost 0 bases, V lost 5 bases, and 6 bases had no gene match. The CDR3 loop spans 15 amino acids.

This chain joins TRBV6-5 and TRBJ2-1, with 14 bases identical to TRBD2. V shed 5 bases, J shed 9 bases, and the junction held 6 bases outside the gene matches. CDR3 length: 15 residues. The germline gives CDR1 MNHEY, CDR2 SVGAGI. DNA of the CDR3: TGTGCCAGCAGTATGGGACTAGCGGGAGTCGGTGAGCAGTTCTTC. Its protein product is CASSMGLAGVGEQFF.

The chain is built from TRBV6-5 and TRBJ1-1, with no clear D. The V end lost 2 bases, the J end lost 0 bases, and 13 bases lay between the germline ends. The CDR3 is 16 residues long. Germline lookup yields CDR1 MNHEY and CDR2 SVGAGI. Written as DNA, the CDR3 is TGTGCCAGCAGTTACCGCCAGCTGACCATGAACACTGAAGCTTTCTTT. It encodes CASSYRQLTMNTEAFF.

CDR3 loop: CASSYPGTSAGELFF. CDR3 DNA sequence: TGTGCCAGCAGTTACCCCGGGACTAGCGCCGGGGAGCTGTTTTTT. The genes are TRBV6-6 and TRBJ2-2, with 10 bases that match TRBD2. Germline V CDR1 and CDR2: MNHNY, SVGAGI (reference sequence). The CDR3 runs 15 residues. The J segment lost 6 bases and the V segment lost 2 bases, leaving 3 bases of the junction unmatched.

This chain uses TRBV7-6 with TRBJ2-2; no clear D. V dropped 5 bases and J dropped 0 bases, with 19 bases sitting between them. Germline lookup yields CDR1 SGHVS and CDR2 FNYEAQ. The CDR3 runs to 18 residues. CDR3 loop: CASSPRTGGPTNTGELFF. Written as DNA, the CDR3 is TGTGCCAGCAGCCCCCGGACCGGTGGGCCGACGAACACCGGGGAGCTGTTTTTT.

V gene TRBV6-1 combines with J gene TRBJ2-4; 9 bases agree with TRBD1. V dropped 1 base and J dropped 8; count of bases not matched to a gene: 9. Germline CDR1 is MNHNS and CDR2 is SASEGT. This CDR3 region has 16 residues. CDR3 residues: CASSEEAWGQGDIQYF. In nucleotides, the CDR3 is TGTGCCAGCAGTGAAGAGGCCTGGGGACAGGGTGACATTCAGTACTTC.

CDR3 nucleotides: TGTGCCAGCAGTGCCCGGACAGGGGATTTCCAAGAGACCCAGTACTTC. Its protein product is CASSARTGDFQETQYF. V and J are TRBV25-1 and TRBJ2-5, with 9 nucleotides matching TRBD1. J lost 1 base, V lost 4 bases, and 7 bases had no gene match. Germline V lookup: CDR1 MGHDK, CDR2 SYGVNS. There are 16 residues in the CDR3.

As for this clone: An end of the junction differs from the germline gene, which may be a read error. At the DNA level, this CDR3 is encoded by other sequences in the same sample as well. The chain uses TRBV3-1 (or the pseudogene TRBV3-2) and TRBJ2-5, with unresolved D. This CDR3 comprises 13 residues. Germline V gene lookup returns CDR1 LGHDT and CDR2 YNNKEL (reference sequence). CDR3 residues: CASSQDGGKTQYF. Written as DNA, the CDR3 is TGTGCTAGCAGCCAAGATGGTGGAAAGACCCAGTACTTC.

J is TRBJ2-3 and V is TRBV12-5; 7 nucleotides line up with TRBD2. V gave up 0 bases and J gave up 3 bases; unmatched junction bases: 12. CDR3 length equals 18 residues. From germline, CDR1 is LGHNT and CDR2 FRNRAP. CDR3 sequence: CASGLVLVAGTGTDTQYF. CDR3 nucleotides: TGTGCTAGTGGTTTGGTATTAGTAGCGGGTACGGGGACAGATACGCAGTATTTT.

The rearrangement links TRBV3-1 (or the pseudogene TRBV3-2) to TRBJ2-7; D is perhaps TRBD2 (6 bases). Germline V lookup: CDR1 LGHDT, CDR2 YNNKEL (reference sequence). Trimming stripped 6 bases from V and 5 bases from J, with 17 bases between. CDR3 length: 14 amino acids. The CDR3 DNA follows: TGTGCCAGCAGGCCAATCGGCGGGGCTAACGAGCAGTACTTC. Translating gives CASRPIGGANEQYF.

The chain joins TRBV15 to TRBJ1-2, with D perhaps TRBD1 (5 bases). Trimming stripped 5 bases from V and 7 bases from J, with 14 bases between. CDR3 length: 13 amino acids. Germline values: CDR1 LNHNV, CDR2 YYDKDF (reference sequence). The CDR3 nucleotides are TGTGCCACCAGCGAGGGGATTGGGTTTGGCTACACCTTC. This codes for CATSEGIGFGYTF.

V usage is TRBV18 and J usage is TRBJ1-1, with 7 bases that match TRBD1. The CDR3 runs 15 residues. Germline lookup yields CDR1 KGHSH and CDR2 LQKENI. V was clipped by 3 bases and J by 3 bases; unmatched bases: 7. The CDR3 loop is CASSPQTGWDTEAFF. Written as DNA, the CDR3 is TGTGCCAGCTCACCTCAGACAGGGTGGGACACTGAAGCTTTCTTT.

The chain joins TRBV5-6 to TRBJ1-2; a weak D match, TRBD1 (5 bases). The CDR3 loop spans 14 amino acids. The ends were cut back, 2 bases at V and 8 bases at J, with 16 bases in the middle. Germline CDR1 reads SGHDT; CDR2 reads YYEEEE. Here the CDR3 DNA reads TGTGCCAGCAGCTTACAGGACGTGATGAGGGGCTACACCTTC. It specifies CASSLQDVMRGYTF.

DNA of the CDR3: TGTGCCAGCTCACCATATAAGGTCATAGACACTGAAGCTTTCTTT. Its protein is CASSPYKVIDTEAFF. This chain connects TRBV18 to TRBJ1-1; D not certain. Trimming left V 2 bases short and J 3 bases short, with 13 bases between. CDR1 KGHSH and CDR2 LQKENI come from the germline V gene. CDR3 size: 15 residues.

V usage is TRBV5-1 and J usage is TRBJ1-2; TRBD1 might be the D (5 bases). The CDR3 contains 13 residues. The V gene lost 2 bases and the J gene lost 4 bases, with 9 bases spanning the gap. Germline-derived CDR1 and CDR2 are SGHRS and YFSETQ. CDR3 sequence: CASSFRATYGYTF. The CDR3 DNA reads TGCGCCAGCAGCTTCAGGGCTACCTATGGCTACACCTTC.

CDR3 sequence (DNA): TGTGCTAGTGCTAGTACGTTGAGCGGCTCTAGCACAGATACGCAGTATTTT. Protein product: CASASTLSGSSTDTQYF. This sequence joins TRBV12-5 and TRBJ2-3; a possible D gene is TRBD2 (5 bases). Trimming removed 7 bases at V and 0 bases at J, with 20 bases between. This CDR3 is built from 17 residues. CDR1 and CDR2 from the germline V gene are LGHNT and FRNRAP. Filled out from reference TRBV12-5 and TRBJ2-3, the complete variable domain reads DARVTQTPRHKVTEMGQEVTMRCQPILGHNTVFWYRQTMMQGLELLAYFRNRAPLDDSGMPKDRFSAEMPDATLATLKIQPSEPRDSAVYFCASASTLSGSSTDTQYFGPGTRLTVL.

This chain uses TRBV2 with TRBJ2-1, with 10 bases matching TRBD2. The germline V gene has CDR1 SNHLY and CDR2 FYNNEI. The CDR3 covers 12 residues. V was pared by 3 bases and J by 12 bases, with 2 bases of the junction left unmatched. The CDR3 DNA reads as TGTGCCAGCAGTGATTTAGCGGGGGGGCAGTTCTTC. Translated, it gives CASSDLAGGQFF.

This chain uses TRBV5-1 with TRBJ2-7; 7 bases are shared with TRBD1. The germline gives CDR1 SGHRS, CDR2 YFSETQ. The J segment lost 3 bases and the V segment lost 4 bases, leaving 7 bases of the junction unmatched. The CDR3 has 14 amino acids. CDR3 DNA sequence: TGCGCCAGCAGCACGGGACAGATCATCTACGAGCAGTACTTC. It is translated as CASSTGQIIYEQYF. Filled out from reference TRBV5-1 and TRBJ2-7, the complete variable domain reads KAGVTQTPRYLIKTRGQQVTLSCSPISGHRSVSWYQQTPGQGLQFLFEYFSETQRNKGNFPGRFSGRQFSNSRSEMNVSTLELGDSALYLCASSTGQIIYEQYFGPGTRLTVT.

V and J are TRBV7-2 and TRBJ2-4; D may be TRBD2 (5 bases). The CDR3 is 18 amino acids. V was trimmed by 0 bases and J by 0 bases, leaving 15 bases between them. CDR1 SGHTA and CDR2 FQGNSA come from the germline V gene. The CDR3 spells CASSLASDRQIAKNIQYF. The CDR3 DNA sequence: TGTGCCAGCAGCTTAGCTAGCGACCGCCAAATAGCCAAAAACATTCAGTACTTC.

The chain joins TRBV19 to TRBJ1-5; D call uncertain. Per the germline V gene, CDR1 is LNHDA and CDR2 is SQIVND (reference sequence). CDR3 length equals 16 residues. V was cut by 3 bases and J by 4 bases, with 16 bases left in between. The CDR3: CASSIRASKGNQPQHF. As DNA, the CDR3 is TGTGCCAGTAGTATTCGGGCTTCTAAAGGGAATCAGCCCCAGCATTTT.

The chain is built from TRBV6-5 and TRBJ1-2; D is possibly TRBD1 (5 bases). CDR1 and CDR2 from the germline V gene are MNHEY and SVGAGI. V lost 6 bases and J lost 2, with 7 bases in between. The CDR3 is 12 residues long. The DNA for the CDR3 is TGTGCCAGCAGGGGGACGAACTATGGCTACACCTTC. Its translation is CASRGTNYGYTF.

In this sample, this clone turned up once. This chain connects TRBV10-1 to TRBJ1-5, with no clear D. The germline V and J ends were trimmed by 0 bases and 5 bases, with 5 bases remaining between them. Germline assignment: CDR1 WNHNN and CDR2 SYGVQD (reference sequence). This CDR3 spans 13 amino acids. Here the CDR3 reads CASSESLHQPQHF. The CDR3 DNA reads TGCGCCAGCAGTGAGTCACTTCATCAGCCCCAGCATTTT.

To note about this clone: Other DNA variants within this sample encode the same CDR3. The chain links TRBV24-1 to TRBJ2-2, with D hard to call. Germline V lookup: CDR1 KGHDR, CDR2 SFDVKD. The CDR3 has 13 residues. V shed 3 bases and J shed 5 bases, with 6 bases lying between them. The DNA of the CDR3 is TGTGCCACCAGTGATCTATCTACCGGGGAGCTGTTTTTT. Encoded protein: CATSDLSTGELFF.

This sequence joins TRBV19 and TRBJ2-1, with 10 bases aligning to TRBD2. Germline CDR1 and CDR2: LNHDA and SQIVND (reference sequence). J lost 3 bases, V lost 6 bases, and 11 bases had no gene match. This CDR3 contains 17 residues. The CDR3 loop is CASSHLLAGNVYNEQFF. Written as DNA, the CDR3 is TGTGCCAGTAGCCACCTACTAGCGGGAAATGTCTACAATGAGCAGTTCTTC.

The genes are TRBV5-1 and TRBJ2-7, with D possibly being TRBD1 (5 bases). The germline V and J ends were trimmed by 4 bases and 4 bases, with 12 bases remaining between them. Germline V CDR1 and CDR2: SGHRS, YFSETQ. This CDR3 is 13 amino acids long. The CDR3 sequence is CASSPDRGYEQYF. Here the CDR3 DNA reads TGCGCCAGCAGCCCAGACAGAGGATACGAGCAGTACTTC.

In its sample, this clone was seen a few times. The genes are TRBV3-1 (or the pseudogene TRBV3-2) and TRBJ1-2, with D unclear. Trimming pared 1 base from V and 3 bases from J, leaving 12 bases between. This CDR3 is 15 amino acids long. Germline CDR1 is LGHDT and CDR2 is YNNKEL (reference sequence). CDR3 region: CASSQGPSPDYGYTF. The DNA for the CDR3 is TGTGCCAGCAGCCAAGGACCTTCTCCCGACTATGGCTACACCTTC.

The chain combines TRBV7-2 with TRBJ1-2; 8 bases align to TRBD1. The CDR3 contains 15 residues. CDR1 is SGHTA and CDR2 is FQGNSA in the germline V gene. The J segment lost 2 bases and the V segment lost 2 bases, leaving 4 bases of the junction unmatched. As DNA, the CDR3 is TGTGCCAGCAGCTTAACCACAGGGGGAAACTATGGCTACACCTTC. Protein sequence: CASSLTTGGNYGYTF.

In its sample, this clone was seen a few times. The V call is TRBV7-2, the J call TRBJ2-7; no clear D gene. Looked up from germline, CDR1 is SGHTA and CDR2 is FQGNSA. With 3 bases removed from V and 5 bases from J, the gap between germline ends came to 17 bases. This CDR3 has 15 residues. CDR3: CASSFNNVIGNEQYF. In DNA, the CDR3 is TGTGCCAGCAGCTTTAATAATGTTATTGGGAACGAGCAGTACTTC.